The 17 T cell receptor beta chains listed next were all sequenced from one sample in a study of blood T cell repertoires in COVID-19. Some clones are missing from TCRdb's copy, which holds only in-frame ones; the method was immunoSEQ multiplex PCR. The data show some 150,000 clones, with roughly 83% seen just once and approximately 32% held by the top ten. Sequencing was performed on peripheral blood. The receptors derive from a woman aged 55 to 70 with acute or convalescent COVID-19.

This chain joins TRBV11-2 and TRBJ2-1; possibly TRBD1 for D (5 bases). The CDR3 consists of 17 residues. With 0 bases removed from V and 2 bases from J, the gap between germline ends came to 14 bases. Germline values: CDR1 SGHAT, CDR2 FQNNGV. CDR3 coding DNA: TGTGCCAGCAGCTTAGATGGACCGTCAGGGCCCTACAATGAGCAGTTCTTC. Translated: CASSLDGPSGPYNEQFF.

The chain uses TRBV5-6 and TRBJ2-5; TRBD2 matches at 13 bases. Trimming removed 3 bases from V and 5 bases from J; junction bases left unmatched: 10. The V gene's germline CDR1 is SGHDT and CDR2 YYEEEE. There are 17 residues in the CDR3. The CDR3 DNA follows: TGTGCCAGCAGCTGGTGGACTAGCGGGGGCCCTAGGGAGACCCAGTACTTC. It yields the protein CASSWWTSGGPRETQYF.

The chain combines TRBV6-1 with TRBJ1-1; 9 bases agree with TRBD1. V was pared by 3 bases and J by 5 bases, with 7 bases of the junction left unmatched. The CDR3 contains 15 residues. CDR1 MNHNS and CDR2 SASEGT come from the germline V gene. This chain's CDR3 is CASSDSEDRGTEAFF. CDR3 coding DNA: TGTGCCAGCAGTGATTCTGAGGACAGGGGTACTGAAGCTTTCTTT.

The chain has TRBV6-5 and TRBJ2-3, with 9 nucleotides matching TRBD2. This CDR3 is 12 amino acids long. Germline V gene lookup returns CDR1 MNHEY and CDR2 SVGAGI. Trimming cost V 8 bases and J 5 bases; bases outside gene matches: 2. CDR3 in amino acids: CASRGGGDTQYF. For the CDR3, the DNA is TGTGCCAGCCGCGGGGGGGGAGATACGCAGTATTTT.

The rearrangement joins TRBV4-1 to TRBJ1-1; no reliable D call. V was shortened by 2 bases and J by 9 bases, with 7 bases between the two germline ends. Germline V gives CDR1 MGHRA, CDR2 YSYEKL. The CDR3 extends over 11 amino acids. The CDR3: CASSQFPKAFF. The CDR3 region has the DNA TGCGCCAGCAGCCAATTTCCTAAAGCTTTCTTT.

This rearrangement joins TRBV5-3 to TRBJ2-2, with a tentative D call TRBD2 (6 bases). TRBV5-3 is filed as an ORF, its function uncertain. The CDR3 contains 16 residues. V lost 2 bases and J 3 bases, leaving 14 bases between the germline ends. CDR3 DNA: TGTGCCAGAAGCTTATGGAGACTAGGGCACACCGGGGAGCTGTTTTTT. This codes for CARSLWRLGHTGELFF.

The chain joins TRBV30 to TRBJ1-2; 10 positions match TRBD1. The CDR3 consists of 14 residues. The ends lost 7 bases at V and 4 bases at J; junction bases unmatched: 9. CDR1 GTSNPN and CDR2 SVGIG come from the germline V gene (reference sequence). CDR3 sequence reads: CASPGTGDPYGYTF. In nucleotides, the CDR3 is TGTGCCTCCCCCGGGACAGGGGACCCCTATGGCTACACCTTC.

V usage is TRBV5-6 and J usage is TRBJ2-7, with 7 bases aligning to TRBD1. Germline loops: CDR1 SGHDT, CDR2 YYEEEE. This CDR3 region has 13 residues. V shed 4 bases and J 1 base; nucleotides not matched to a gene: 2. Here the CDR3 reads CASSPTGSYEQYF. For the CDR3, the DNA is TGTGCCAGCAGCCCGACAGGGTCCTACGAGCAGTACTTC.

The V and J genes are TRBV28 and TRBJ2-2, with TRBD1 identical over 7 bases. The J segment lost 4 bases and the V segment lost 6 bases, leaving 5 bases of the junction unmatched. The CDR3 covers 14 residues. Germline V gene sequence: CDR1 MDHEN, CDR2 SYDVKM. The CDR3 is CASRGYRGTGELFF. CDR3 nucleotides: TGTGCCAGCAGGGGTTACAGGGGCACCGGGGAGCTGTTTTTT.

The gene calls are TRBV2 and TRBJ2-3; weak D call: TRBD1 (5 bases). Trimming left V 8 bases short and J 8 bases short, with 20 bases between. CDR1 is SNHLY, CDR2 FYNNEI, per germline. This CDR3 contains 14 residues. The CDR3 DNA is TGTGCCAGCTCCCGACAGTTCACATCGGGTACGCAGTATTTT. This sequence encodes CASSRQFTSGTQYF.

The J gene is TRBJ1-5, the V gene TRBV19, with D possibly matching TRBD1 (6 bases). In germline, CDR1 is LNHDA, CDR2 SQIVND (reference sequence). CDR3 size: 17 residues. Trimming shortened V by 6 bases and J by 0 bases, and 18 bases separated the two germline ends. The CDR3 nucleotides are TGTGCCAGTAGAGGGGGTCAGGGCTATTATAGCAATCAGCCCCAGCATTTT. It encodes CASRGGQGYYSNQPQHF.

The chain joins TRBV5-5 to TRBJ2-5; 8 bases align to TRBD1. Germline CDR1 SGHKS, CDR2 YYEKEE (reference sequence). The CDR3 spans 15 residues. Trimming cost V 3 bases and J 3 bases; bases outside gene matches: 7. The CDR3 loop is CASSSDRVTKETQYF. In DNA, the CDR3 is TGTGCCAGCAGCTCGGACAGGGTTACTAAAGAGACCCAGTACTTC.

The chain employs TRBV19 and TRBJ2-7; D is uncertain. Trimming pared 5 bases from V and 4 bases from J, leaving 15 bases between. The CDR3 spans 14 residues. Germline values: CDR1 LNHDA, CDR2 SQIVND (reference sequence). CDR3 bases: TGTGCCAGTAGTCTTAGTGGCGGAATGTACGAGCAGTACTTC. Its protein is CASSLSGGMYEQYF.

This clone came up once. Other DNA sequences of this sample code for an identical CDR3. The chain employs TRBV18 and TRBJ1-2; 8 bases map to TRBD1. The CDR3 consists of 15 residues. CDR1 is KGHSH and CDR2 is LQKENI in the germline V gene. V trimming: 3 bases; J trimming: 2 bases; junction bases outside the gene matches: 5. CDR3 loop: CASSPGTGENYGYTF. CDR3 DNA: TGTGCCAGCTCACCCGGGACAGGTGAAAACTATGGCTACACCTTC.

V and J are TRBV18 and TRBJ1-2; 7 bases are shared with TRBD1. The V and J ends lost 0 bases and 7 bases, in that order; junction bases with no gene match: 11. The CDR3 covers 16 residues. The germline V gene encodes CDR1 KGHSH and CDR2 LQKENI. For the CDR3, the DNA is TGTGCCAGCTCACCACCCTTTAAGACAGGGACGGTTGGCTACACCTTC. Translated, it gives CASSPPFKTGTVGYTF.

The chain carries TRBV18 and TRBJ1-1, with 8 bases lining up with TRBD1. V shed 5 bases and J 4 bases; nucleotides not matched to a gene: 9. Germline CDR1 KGHSH, CDR2 LQKENI. The CDR3 sequence is 15 residues long. CDR3 in amino acids: CASSAATGAGTEAFF. For the CDR3, the DNA is TGTGCCAGCTCAGCAGCGACAGGGGCGGGCACTGAAGCTTTCTTT.

The chain combines TRBV2 with TRBJ1-1; weak D call: TRBD1 (5 bases). Trimming took off 6 bases at V and 2 bases at J, with 28 bases between the two ends. Germline V gene data show CDR1 as SNHLY and CDR2 as FYNNEI. This CDR3 region has 19 residues. The CDR3 protein is CASRVFDNQWFRGNTEAFF. CDR3 sequence (DNA): TGTGCCAGCAGGGTCTTTGATAACCAGTGGTTTAGGGGAAACACTGAAGCTTTCTTT.